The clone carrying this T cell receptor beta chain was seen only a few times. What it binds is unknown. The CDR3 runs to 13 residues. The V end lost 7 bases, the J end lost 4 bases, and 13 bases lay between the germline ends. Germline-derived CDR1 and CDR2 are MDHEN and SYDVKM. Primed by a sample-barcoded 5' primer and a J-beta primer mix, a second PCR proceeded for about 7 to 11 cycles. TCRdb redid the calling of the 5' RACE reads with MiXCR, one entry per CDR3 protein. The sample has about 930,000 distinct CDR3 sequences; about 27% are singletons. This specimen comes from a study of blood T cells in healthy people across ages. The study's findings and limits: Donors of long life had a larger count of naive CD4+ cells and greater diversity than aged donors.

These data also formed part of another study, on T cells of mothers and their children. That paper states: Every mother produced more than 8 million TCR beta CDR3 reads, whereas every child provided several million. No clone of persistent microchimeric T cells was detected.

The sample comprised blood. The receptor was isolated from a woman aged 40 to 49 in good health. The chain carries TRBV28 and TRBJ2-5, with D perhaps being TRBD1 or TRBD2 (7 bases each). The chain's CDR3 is CASTLRGGETQYF. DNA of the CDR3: TGTGCCAGCACCCTCAGGGGGGGAGAGACCCAGTACTTC.